This paragraph reports one T cell receptor beta chain. Its specificity is unknown. These data are taken from a study of T cell responses to AZD1222 COVID-19 vaccine. Overall study results and limits: Females made up more of the donors, who were largely white British, and clonal diversity may have come out too low. AZD1222 recipients seropositive at baseline numbered only 5 or 6.

Sequencing used immunoSEQ multiplex PCR; TCRdb keeps in-frame clones, though not all of them. Among 150,000 or so clones listed, about 91% were seen once. CDR3 length equals 14 residues. Germline V lookup: CDR1 SGDLS, CDR2 YYNGEE. V shed 4 bases, J shed 5 bases, and the junction held 7 bases outside the gene matches. The sample here was peripheral blood, taken on day 0 of AZD1222 vaccination. The TCR comes from an adult in good health. This chain uses TRBV9 with TRBJ2-5; 8 bases fit TRBD2. The chain's CDR3 is CASSPGGFGETQYF. The DNA for the CDR3 is TGTGCCAGCAGCCCGGGGGGGTTTGGTGAGACCCAGTACTTC. Supplemented by reference TRBV9 and TRBJ2-5, the full variable domain reads DSGVTQTPKHLITATGQRVTLRCSPRSGDLSVYWYQQSLDQGLQFLIQYYNGEERAKGNILERFSAQQFPDLHSELNLSSLELGDSALYFCASSPGGFGETQYFGPGTRLLVL.